Detailed here is one T cell receptor beta chain. Its target is not known. Per germline, CDR1 SGHKS and CDR2 YYEKEE (reference sequence). Trimming removed 0 bases at V and 2 bases at J, with 12 bases between. The CDR3 is made up of 15 amino acids. The data were obtained in a study of shared clonotypes between healthy human individuals. General study results and limits: Read depth was anticipated to influence clonotype sharing among donors. In general, naive subsets displayed greater estimated richness than memory subsets did.

Using about 220 ng DNA, some 30,000 T cell genomes, the sorted-subset replicate PCRs were run. The data were produced by immunoSEQ multiplex PCR, yet TCRdb's version contains in-frame clones alone and is incomplete. The data hold 800,000 to 950,000 clones, with roughly 96% observed a single time. The naive CD8 population came from CD45RO-negative cells selected for CCR7, without terminally differentiated effector memory CD45RA+ cells. Sample: naive CD8+ T cells sorted from blood. The chain joins TRBV5-5 to TRBJ2-7, with D possibly being TRBD2 (6 bases). The sequence derives from a man aged 25 to 40 in good health. CDR3 bases: TGTGCCAGCAGCTTGGTGGGGGGACCTACCTACGAGCAGTACTTC. It codes for CASSLVGGPTYEQYF.